Sequencing of this TCR beta chain was carried out in a study of cytomegalovirus exposure and HLA in healthy donors (dated by TCRdb to about 2017). Looking at the study overall: An earlier analysis of 587 of the donors reported 250 to 300 Gb of sequence data and 120 million or so unique TCR beta sequences from about 179 million T cells. In the later analysis, no new phenotypic data were used to find candidate immune exposures; instead, reliance was placed on TCR beta sequences and their occurrence across donors. Class I and class II HLA loci were covered by the typing at four-digit resolution. In an earlier analysis of 587 of the donors, high-throughput TCR beta sequencing was used to judge whether each TCR beta V gene segment behaved as functional or pseudogenic. To predict cytomegalovirus infection status, the study brought together high-throughput TCR immunosequencing, statistical association of individual TCRs with disease status, and machine learning. An early release that covered fewer than 800 HLA-typed donors contained approximately 300 gigabases of sequencing data and around 85 million unique TCR sequences. Typing coverage differed by locus: A, B, C, DRB1 and DQB1 were typed in roughly 629-630 donors, DQA1 in approximately 520, DPA1 in some 570, and DPB1 in about 450. A handful of DR-DQ haplotypes were handled as single units for association and clustering because linkage in the cohort was strong. In addition to the first cohort of hundreds of subjects, a separate validation cohort of 120 different subjects was used. To study patterns of TCR occurrence, a later analysis re-analyzed previously published TCR beta repertoires from under 750 donors and added high-resolution HLA genotyping. Donor age, sex, ethnicity and CMV serostatus were collected together with the repertoire data. The study aimed to test whether cataloging public T cell receptors could reveal signatures of past pathogen exposure. A later genetic analysis took genome-wide SNP genotypes for 398 of the 666 donors and used that subset as a discovery cohort. The study used immunosequencing to profile the T cell repertoires of approximately 690 subjects and linked those repertoires to cytomegalovirus serostatus. Across some 400 genotyped donors of the cohort, an average of about 200,000 unique TCR beta nucleotide sequences per donor were sequenced, and 15% to 20% of those sequences were non-productive. Of the roughly 400 genotyped donors, 81% were placed in the genetic ancestry cluster associated with self-reported Caucasian donors. Every discovery cohort repertoire had been produced on one sequencing platform.

General findings and caveats noted by the study authors: Because counts were too low, about 18 rarely observed V segments, including chromosome 9 orphons, were left out of the earlier analysis of 587 of the donors. Most TCR sequences were observed very rarely across donors, whereas some public TCRs were present in many individuals. The authors suggested that the approach could potentially be extended to other disease states and immunological phenotypes. The cohort was sequenced for TCR beta chains only, and without alpha or paired-chain data the features that could be detected were limited. In a later genetic analysis, a missense DCLRE1C variant was associated with V-gene and J-gene trimming of TCR beta chains, and the association was replicated in an independent cohort. In an earlier analysis of some 640 of the donors, most TCR beta V segments were observed in productive rearrangements about 87% or about 30% of the time, broadly matching IMGT annotations. In a later analysis, TCR association rates were found to vary across HLA loci, with the most associated TCRs seen for DRB1 alleles and the fewest for HLA-C alleles. Because HLA typing was unavailable for some donors at each locus, only the typed subset was used in association tests. In a later genetic analysis, fewer N-insertions in productive TCRs were reported among donors in an Asian-associated ancestry cluster than the roughly 640-donor mean. Compared with equally common non-associated chains, HLA-associated TCR beta chains in a later analysis were more clonally expanded and had lower generation probabilities. At a false discovery rate of 0.05, a later analysis linked 16,951 TCR beta sequences to specific HLA alleles. Strong co-occurrence of HLA alleles, especially DR and DQ, made assigning TCR associations to individual alleles difficult. The only immune exposure information available for the cohort was CMV serostatus. Most CMV-associated TCR beta chains appeared to be HLA-restricted in a later analysis, and the HLA associations seemed to be driven largely by CMV exposure. The study gave a list of more than 150 TCR beta chains associated with cytomegalovirus. Three of the identified cytomegalovirus-associated TCR beta chains were confirmed in vitro to be specific for cytomegalovirus antigens. A further reported finding was that TCR beta sequences accurately predicted the HLA-A and HLA-B alleles for most subjects in the first cohort. The presence/absence analyses assumed that sequencing depth was roughly uniform across donors, and that assumption may not be true. A cluster of highly shared sequence variants was judged likely to represent a technical artifact of the sequencing pipeline. Linkage disequilibrium might explain the correlated functional status among segregating V segments, but an unknown experimental factor could not be excluded. In both the original and validation cohorts, the classifier was reported to diagnose cytomegalovirus status with high specificity and sensitivity. Several of the top co-occurrence clusters appeared to be linked to parvovirus B19, influenza, CMV and Epstein-Barr virus, according to a later analysis. Some IMGT-functional V segments, including TRBV6-2 and TRBV6-3, could not be told apart with the 87-base-pair reads, so those segments were excluded.

In total, approximately 610 healthy bone marrow donors made up the cohort. At the time of sampling, all cohort members were nominally healthy, though unrecorded immune exposures were likely present. The donor was CMV seronegative and belonged to the group of several hundred seronegative cohort members. Each donor provided a peripheral blood sample, and peripheral blood mononuclear cells were used for TCR beta sequencing. The Qiagen DNeasy Blood Extraction Kit was used to extract genomic DNA from the blood cell samples. As regards this clone: Its antigen is not yet known. The input lacks base qualities; no much larger clone sits a single base away.

CDR1 and CDR2 are drawn from the germline V gene: SGHRS, YFSETQ. Spanning cysteine to phenylalanine, the CDR3 consists of 21 amino acids. Of the read, only the CDR3 DNA is kept; its 63 bases are in frame from base 1. Relative to germline, V is missing 4 bases and J is missing 9 bases, with 31 bases of the junction outside any gene match. Library method: the immunoSEQ multiplex PCR assay. A mixture of 60 forward primers for TCR Vbeta segments and 13 reverse primers for TCR Jbeta segments was used in the multiplex PCR. The CDR3 region of rearranged TCR beta genes was amplified from genomic DNA with a multiplex PCR assay. The Illumina HiSeq System was used to sequence the amplified TCR beta libraries as 87-base-pair reads. The study's own analysis went as follows. A later analysis tallied some 79 million unique TCR beta chains across the 666 repertoires, and approximately 12 million of those chains were shared by two or more donors. Raw reads were error-corrected and collapsed into unique sequences with a nearest-neighbor algorithm that merged closely related sequences to remove PCR and sequencing errors. V, D and J gene segments were assigned by aligning CDR3 sequences to IMGT reference sequences. Each retained sequence needed at least a six-nucleotide match to both a V gene segment and a J gene segment. Rearrangements were classified as productive when the CDR3 lacked stop codons and remained in frame with V and J, and all other rearrangements were classified as non-productive. Following IMGT convention, CDR3 was defined as the stretch from the second conserved V-encoded cysteine to the conserved J-encoded phenylalanine. In an earlier analysis of around 540 of the donors, sequences lacking an unambiguous match to a single V gene segment were excluded. In an earlier analysis of 450 to 700 of the donors, V segments were called functional above 56.7% productive rearrangements and were called segregating when the between-donor standard deviation exceeded 5%. A statistical classification framework was built for diagnosing cytomegalovirus status from the catalog of TCR beta chain sequences. A later analysis assigned V and J genes by comparing TCR nucleotide sequences with IMGT/GENE-DB human TR gene sequences. Using the TCRdist pipeline, a later analysis assigned CDR3 sequences along with most-parsimonious VDJ recombination scenarios. A later analysis defined each TCR beta chain by its CDR3 amino acid sequence plus V-gene family, and excluded reads lacking a unique V-gene family. A later analysis removed several hundred highly shared, low-generation-probability nucleotide sequences to deal with suspected cross-contamination and a sequencing artifact. In a later analysis, a clonal expansion index was calculated for each public chain from normalized within-repertoire ranks of inferred template counts. In a later analysis, generation probabilities were computed using a VDJ recombination model fitted to out-of-frame rearrangements, and the results were checked against IGoR. A later analysis scored TCR-TCR, TCR-HLA and TCR-CMV co-occurrence with hypergeometric tests, applying a repertoire-size bias correction to TCR pairs. To estimate false discovery rates, a later analysis permuted the HLA or CMV assignments 20 times. In a later analysis, co-occurring TCRs were grouped using DBSCAN, with TCRdist sequence similarity added in when clustering inside HLA-allele-positive subsets. Repertoires with fewer than 30,000 or more than 120,000 public chains were left out of co-occurrence clustering, as were a handful of repertoires with anomalous nucleotide sharing. TCRdb took over this immuneACCESS table, retaining in-frame rearrangements with V and J assigned. Such tables are incomplete; in checked studies, under half of the missing clones stem from an unresolved V gene, and the remainder is unexplained. V and J calls and clone size are copied from that table; D and trimming were computed from the DNA. Recorded for this sample are under 200,000 clones; 65% to 85% of them occurred a single time. The leading ten clones occupy over 0.65% of the sample.

The sequence is built from TRBV5-1 and TRBJ2-1; TRBD2 matches 7 bases in the middle. The sequenced material came from PBMCs. The source of this sequence is a woman aged 18-29 years in good health and CMV-seronegative. Here the CDR3 is given as CASSNSGLESLLLSSGREQFF. Here is the DNA: TGCGCCAGCAGCAATTCTGGACTAGAGTCCCTTTTATTGTCTTCTGGCCGTGAGCAGTTCTTC.